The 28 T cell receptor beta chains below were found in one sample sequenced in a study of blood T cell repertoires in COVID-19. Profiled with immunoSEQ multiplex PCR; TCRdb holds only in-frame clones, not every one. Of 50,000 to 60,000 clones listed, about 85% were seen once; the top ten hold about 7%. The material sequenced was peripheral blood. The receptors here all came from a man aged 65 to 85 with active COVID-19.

As DNA, the CDR3 is TGTGCCTGGAGAGAGCGCGGGGGGACTGGGGCCAACGTCCTGACTTTC. Translation: CAWRERGGTGANVLTF. The chain recombines TRBV30 with TRBJ2-6; 8 positions match TRBD2. The CDR3 loop spans 16 amino acids. Germline lookup yields CDR1 GTSNPN and CDR2 SVGIG (reference sequence). With 3 bases clipped from V and 2 bases from J, the junction kept 6 bases outside the gene matches.

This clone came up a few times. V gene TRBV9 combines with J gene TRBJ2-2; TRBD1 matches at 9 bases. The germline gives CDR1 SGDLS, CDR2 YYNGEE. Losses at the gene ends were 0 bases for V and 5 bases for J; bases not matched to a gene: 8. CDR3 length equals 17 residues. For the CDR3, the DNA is TGTGCCAGCAGCGTAGCATCCGGGACAGGGTTAACCGGGGAGCTGTTTTTT. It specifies CASSVASGTGLTGELFF.

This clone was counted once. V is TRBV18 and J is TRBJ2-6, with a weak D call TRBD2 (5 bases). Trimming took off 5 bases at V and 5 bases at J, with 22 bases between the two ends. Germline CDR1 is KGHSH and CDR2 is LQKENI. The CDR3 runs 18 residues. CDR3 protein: CASSNLQDLQSRANVLTF. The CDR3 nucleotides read TGTGCCAGCTCAAATCTGCAGGACTTACAAAGTCGGGCCAACGTCCTGACTTTC.

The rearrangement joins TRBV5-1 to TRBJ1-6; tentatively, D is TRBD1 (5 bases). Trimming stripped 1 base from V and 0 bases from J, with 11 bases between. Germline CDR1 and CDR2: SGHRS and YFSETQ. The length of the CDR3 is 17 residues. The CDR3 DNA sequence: TGCGCCAGCAGCTTGAAAAGTGACAGCTCCTATAATTCACCCCTCCACTTT. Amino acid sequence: CASSLKSDSSYNSPLHF.

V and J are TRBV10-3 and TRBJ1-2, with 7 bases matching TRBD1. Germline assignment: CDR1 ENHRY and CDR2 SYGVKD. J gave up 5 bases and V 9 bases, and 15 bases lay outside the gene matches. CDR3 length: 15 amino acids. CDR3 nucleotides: TGTGCCATATCTGATAACATCCGGGACAGTTATGGCTACACCTTC. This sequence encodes CAISDNIRDSYGYTF.

CDR3 residues: CASSLGGQGVYEQYF. CDR3 bases: TGTGCCAGCAGCCTGGGGGGACAGGGGGTCTACGAGCAGTACTTC. The V gene is TRBV5-6, the J gene TRBJ2-7; 11 bases agree with TRBD1. V dropped 4 bases and J dropped 3; count of bases not matched to a gene: 6. Per germline, CDR1 SGHDT and CDR2 YYEEEE. This CDR3 region has 15 residues.

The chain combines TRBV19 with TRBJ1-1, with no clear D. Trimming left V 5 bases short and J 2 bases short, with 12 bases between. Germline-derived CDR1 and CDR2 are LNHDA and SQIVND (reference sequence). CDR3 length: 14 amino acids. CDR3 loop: CASSLPRLNTEAFF. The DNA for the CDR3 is TGTGCCAGTAGTTTGCCCAGACTAAACACTGAAGCTTTCTTT. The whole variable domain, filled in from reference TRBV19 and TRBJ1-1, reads DGGITQSPKYLFRKEGQNVTLSCEQNLNHDAMYWYRQDPGQGLRLIYYSQIVNDFQKGDIAEGYSVSREKKESFPLTVTSAQKNPTAFYLCASSLPRLNTEAFFGQGTRLTVV.

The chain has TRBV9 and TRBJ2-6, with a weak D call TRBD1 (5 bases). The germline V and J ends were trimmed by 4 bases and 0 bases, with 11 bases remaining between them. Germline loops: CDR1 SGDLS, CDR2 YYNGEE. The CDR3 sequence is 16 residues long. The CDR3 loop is CASSSMGLSGANVLTF. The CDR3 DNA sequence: TGTGCCAGCAGCAGTATGGGGCTCTCTGGGGCCAACGTCCTGACTTTC.

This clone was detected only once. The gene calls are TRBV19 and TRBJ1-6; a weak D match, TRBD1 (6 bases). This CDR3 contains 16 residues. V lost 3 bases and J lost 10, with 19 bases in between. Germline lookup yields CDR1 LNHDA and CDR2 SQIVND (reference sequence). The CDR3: CASSILPGGGESPLHF. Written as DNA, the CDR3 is TGTGCCAGTAGTATCCTCCCGGGAGGGGGAGAATCACCCCTCCACTTT.

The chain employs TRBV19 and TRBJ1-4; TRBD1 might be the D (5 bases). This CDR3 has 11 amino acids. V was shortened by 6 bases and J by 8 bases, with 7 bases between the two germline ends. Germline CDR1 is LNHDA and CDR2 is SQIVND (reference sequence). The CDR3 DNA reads TGTGCCAGTAGAAGACAGGAAAAACTGTTTTTT. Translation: CASRRQEKLFF.

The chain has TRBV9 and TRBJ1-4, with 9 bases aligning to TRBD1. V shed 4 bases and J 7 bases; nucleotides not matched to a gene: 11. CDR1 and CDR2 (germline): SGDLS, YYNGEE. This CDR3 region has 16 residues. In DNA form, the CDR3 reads TGTGCCAGCAGCCCTCTCATACAGGGGGCGGGTGAAAAACTGTTTTTT. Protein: CASSPLIQGAGEKLFF.

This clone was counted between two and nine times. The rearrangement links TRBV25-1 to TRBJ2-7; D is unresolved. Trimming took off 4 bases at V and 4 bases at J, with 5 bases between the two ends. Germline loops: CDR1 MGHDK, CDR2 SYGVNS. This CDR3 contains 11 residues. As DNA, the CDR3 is TGTGCCAGCAGTGCCCATTACGAGCAGTACTTC. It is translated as CASSAHYEQYF.

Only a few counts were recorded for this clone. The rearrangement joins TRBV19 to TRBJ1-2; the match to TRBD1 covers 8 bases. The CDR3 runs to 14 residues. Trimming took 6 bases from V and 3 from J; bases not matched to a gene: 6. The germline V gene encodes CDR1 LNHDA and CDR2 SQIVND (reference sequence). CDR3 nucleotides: TGTGCCAGTAGATTCCGGACAGGGCACTATGGCTACACCTTC. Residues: CASRFRTGHYGYTF.

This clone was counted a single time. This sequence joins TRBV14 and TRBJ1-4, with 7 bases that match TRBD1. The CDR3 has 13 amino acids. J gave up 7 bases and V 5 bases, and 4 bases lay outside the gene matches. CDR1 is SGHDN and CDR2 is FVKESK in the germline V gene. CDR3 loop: CASSKGQREKLFF. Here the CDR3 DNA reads TGTGCCAGCAGCAAGGGACAGCGTGAAAAACTGTTTTTT. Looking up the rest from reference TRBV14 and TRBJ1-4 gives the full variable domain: EAGVTQFPSHSVIEKGQTVTLRCDPISGHDNLYWYRRVMGKEIKFLLHFVKESKQDESGMPNNRFLAERTGGTYSTLKVQPAELEDSGVYFCASSKGQREKLFFGSGTQLSVL.

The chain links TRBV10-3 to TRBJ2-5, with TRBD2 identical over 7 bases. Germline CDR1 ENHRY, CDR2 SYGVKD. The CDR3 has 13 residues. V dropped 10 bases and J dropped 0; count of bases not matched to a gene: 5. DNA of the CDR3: TGTGCCAGGGGAGGGGAGGACCAAGAGACCCAGTACTTC. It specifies CARGGEDQETQYF.

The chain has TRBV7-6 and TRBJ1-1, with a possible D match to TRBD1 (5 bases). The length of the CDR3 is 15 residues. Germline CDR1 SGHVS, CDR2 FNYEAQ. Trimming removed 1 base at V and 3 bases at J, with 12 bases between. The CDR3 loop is CASSLDPGGDTEAFF. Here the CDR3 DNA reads TGTGCCAGCAGCTTAGACCCGGGGGGGGACACTGAAGCTTTCTTT.

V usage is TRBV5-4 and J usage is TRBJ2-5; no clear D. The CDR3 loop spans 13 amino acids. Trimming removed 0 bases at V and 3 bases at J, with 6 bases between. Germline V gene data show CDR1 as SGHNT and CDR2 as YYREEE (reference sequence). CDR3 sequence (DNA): TGTGCCAGCAGCTTGGCGCCTAAAGAGACCCAGTACTTC. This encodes CASSLAPKETQYF.

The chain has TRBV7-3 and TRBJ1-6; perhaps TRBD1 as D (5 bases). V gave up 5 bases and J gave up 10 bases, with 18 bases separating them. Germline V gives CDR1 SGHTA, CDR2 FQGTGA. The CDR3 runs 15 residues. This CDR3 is CASSHSGSRGSPLHF. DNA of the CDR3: TGTGCCAGCAGCCACTCAGGGTCGCGGGGATCACCCCTCCACTTT.

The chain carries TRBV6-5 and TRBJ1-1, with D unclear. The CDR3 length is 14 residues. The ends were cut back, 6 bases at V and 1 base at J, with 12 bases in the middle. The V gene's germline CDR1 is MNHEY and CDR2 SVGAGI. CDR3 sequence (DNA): TGTGCCAGCAGCATGGGCAATTCGAACACTGAAGCTTTCTTT. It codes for CASSMGNSNTEAFF.

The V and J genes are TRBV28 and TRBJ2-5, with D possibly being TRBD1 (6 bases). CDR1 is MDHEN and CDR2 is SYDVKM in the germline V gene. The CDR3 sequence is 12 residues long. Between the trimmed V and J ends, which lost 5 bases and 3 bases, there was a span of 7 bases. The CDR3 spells CASSHREETQYF. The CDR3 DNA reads TGTGCCAGCAGTCACAGGGAAGAGACCCAGTACTTC.

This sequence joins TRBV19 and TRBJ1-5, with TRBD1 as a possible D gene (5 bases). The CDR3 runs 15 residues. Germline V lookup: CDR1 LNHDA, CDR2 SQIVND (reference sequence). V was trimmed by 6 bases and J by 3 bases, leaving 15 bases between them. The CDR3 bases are TGTGCCAGTAGCACTTTAGGGGTAATCAATCAGCCCCAGCATTTT. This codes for CASSTLGVINQPQHF.

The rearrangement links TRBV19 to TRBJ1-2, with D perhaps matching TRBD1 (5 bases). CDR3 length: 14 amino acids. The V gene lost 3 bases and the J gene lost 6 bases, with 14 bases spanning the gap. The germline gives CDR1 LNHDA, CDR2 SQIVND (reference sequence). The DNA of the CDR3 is TGTGCCAGTAGTATTGGTATGTCGGGGGATGGCTACACCTTC. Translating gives CASSIGMSGDGYTF. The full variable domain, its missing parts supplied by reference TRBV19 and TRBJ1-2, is DGGITQSPKYLFRKEGQNVTLSCEQNLNHDAMYWYRQDPGQGLRLIYYSQIVNDFQKGDIAEGYSVSREKKESFPLTVTSAQKNPTAFYLCASSIGMSGDGYTFGSGTRLTVV.

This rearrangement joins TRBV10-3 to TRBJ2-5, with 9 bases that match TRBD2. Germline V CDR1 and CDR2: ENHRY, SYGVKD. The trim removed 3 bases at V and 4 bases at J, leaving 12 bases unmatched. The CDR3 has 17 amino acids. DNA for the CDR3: TGTGCCATCAGTGAAACCGGGACTAGCTGGGGGCCAGAGACCCAGTACTTC. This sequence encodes CAISETGTSWGPETQYF.

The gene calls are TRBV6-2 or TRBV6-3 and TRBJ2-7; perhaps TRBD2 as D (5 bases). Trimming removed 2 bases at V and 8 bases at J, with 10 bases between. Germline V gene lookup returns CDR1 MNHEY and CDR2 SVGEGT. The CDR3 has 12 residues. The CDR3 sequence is CASSYGLGKQYF. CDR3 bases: TGTGCCAGCAGTTACGGACTGGGCAAGCAGTACTTC.

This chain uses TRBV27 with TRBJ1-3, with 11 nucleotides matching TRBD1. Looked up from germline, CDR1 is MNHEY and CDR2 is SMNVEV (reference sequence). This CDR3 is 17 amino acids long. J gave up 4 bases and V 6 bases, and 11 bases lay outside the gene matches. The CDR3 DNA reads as TGTGCCAGCAGGGCCGGGACAGGGGGTTCGGGGGGAAACACCATATATTTT. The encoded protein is CASRAGTGGSGGNTIYF.

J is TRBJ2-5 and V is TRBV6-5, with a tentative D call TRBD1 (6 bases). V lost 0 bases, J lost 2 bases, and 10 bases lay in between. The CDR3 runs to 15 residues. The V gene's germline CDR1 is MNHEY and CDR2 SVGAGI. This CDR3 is CASSYSTGVQETQYF. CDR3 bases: TGTGCCAGCAGTTACTCGACAGGAGTTCAAGAGACCCAGTACTTC.

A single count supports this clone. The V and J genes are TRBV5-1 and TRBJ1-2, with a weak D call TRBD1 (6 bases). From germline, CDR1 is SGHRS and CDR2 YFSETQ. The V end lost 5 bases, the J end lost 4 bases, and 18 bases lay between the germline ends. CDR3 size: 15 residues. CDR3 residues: CASREGPGGTYGYTF. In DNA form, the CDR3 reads TGCGCCAGCAGGGAGGGCCCGGGGGGCACCTATGGCTACACCTTC. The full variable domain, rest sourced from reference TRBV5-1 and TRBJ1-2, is KAGVTQTPRYLIKTRGQQVTLSCSPISGHRSVSWYQQTPGQGLQFLFEYFSETQRNKGNFPGRFSGRQFSNSRSEMNVSTLELGDSALYLCASREGPGGTYGYTFGSGTRLTVV.

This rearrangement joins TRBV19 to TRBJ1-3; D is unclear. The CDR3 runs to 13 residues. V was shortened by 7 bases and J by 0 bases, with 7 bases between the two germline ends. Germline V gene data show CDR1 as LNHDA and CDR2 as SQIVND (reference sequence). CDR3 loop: CASTASSGNTIYF. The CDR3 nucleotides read TGTGCCAGTACGGCTAGCTCTGGAAACACCATATATTTT. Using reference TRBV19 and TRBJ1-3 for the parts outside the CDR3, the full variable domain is DGGITQSPKYLFRKEGQNVTLSCEQNLNHDAMYWYRQDPGQGLRLIYYSQIVNDFQKGDIAEGYSVSREKKESFPLTVTSAQKNPTAFYLCASTASSGNTIYFGEGSWLTVV.